These 20 T cell receptor beta chains came from one sample sequenced in a study of shared clonotypes between healthy human individuals. Only in-frame clones appear in the TCRdb table, and some are missing; sequencing was by immunoSEQ multiplex PCR. The table includes about 110,000 clones, 65% to 75% detected once. Sequenced material: memory CD8+ T cells sorted from blood. Subset given: CD45RO+ cells pooled with CCR7-negative TemRA cells. The receptors were sampled from a woman aged 30 to 39 in good health.

The sample holds one count of this clone. V and J are TRBV5-1 and TRBJ2-2; 10 nucleotides align to TRBD2. In germline, CDR1 is SGHRS, CDR2 YFSETQ. V lost 4 bases, J lost 1 base, and 13 bases stayed unmatched. The CDR3 covers 19 residues. As DNA, the CDR3 is TGCGCCAGCAGCACCCGGGCCTGGGGACTAGCGTTGAACACCGGGGAGCTGTTTTTT. Amino acid sequence: CASSTRAWGLALNTGELFF.

The chain is built from TRBV27 and TRBJ1-4, with 7 bases that match TRBD1. The J segment lost 5 bases and the V segment lost 6 bases, leaving 12 bases of the junction unmatched. Germline V gives CDR1 MNHEY, CDR2 SMNVEV (reference sequence). The CDR3 is 16 amino acids. Written as DNA, the CDR3 is TGTGCCAGCAGCATACTCCGGGACAGACGGAATGAAAAACTGTTTTTT. The encoded protein is CASSILRDRRNEKLFF. Complete variable domain (other parts from reference TRBV27 and TRBJ1-4): EAQVTQNPRYLITVTGKKLTVTCSQNMNHEYMSWYRQDPGLGLRQIYYSMNVEVTDKGDVPEGYKVSRKEKRNFPLILESPSPNQTSLYFCASSILRDRRNEKLFFGSGTQLSVL.

The chain joins TRBV29-1 to TRBJ2-7; 7 positions match TRBD1. After removal of 4 bases from V and 2 bases from J, the junction contained 5 bases not matched to a gene. The CDR3 is 13 residues long. Germline loops: CDR1 SQVTM, CDR2 ANQGSEA. The CDR3 nucleotides are TGCAGCGTTGCCACAGGGGTGGCCTACGAGCAGTACTTC. Residues: CSVATGVAYEQYF.

V is TRBV13 and J is TRBJ1-2; D is possibly TRBD1 (6 bases). The CDR3 runs to 15 residues. Germline CDR1 is PRHDT and CDR2 is FYEKMQ (reference sequence). The V end lost 1 base, the J end lost 4 bases, and 13 bases lay between the germline ends. This CDR3 is CASSLVRDTIYGYTF. CDR3 bases: TGTGCCAGCAGCTTAGTCCGGGACACGATCTATGGCTACACCTTC.

This chain connects TRBV28 to TRBJ2-7, with TRBD2 as a possible D gene (5 bases). Germline V gives CDR1 MDHEN, CDR2 SYDVKM. The CDR3 has 15 amino acids. Trimming pared 9 bases from V and 3 bases from J, leaving 21 bases between. CDR3 DNA sequence: TGTGCCAGTAAAGATCGCCCGGGGTCCGGCTACGAGCAGTACTTC. It is translated as CASKDRPGSGYEQYF. The full variable domain, its missing parts supplied by reference TRBV28 and TRBJ2-7, is DVKVTQSSRYLVKRTGEKVFLECVQDMDHENMFWYRQDPGLGLRLIYFSYDVKMKEKGDIPEGYSVSREKKERFSLILESASTNQTSMYLCASKDRPGSGYEQYFGPGTRLTVT.

The chain carries TRBV2 and TRBJ2-7, with D perhaps matching TRBD2 (6 bases). This CDR3 region has 14 residues. Germline V gives CDR1 SNHLY, CDR2 FYNNEI. With 5 bases removed from V and 9 bases from J, the gap between germline ends came to 20 bases. The CDR3 is CASSPSVGYEWQYF. The DNA of the CDR3 is TGTGCCAGCAGTCCTAGCGTGGGATACGAGTGGCAGTACTTC.

This chain uses TRBV5-1 with TRBJ1-5, with 10 bases fitting TRBD1. CDR1 SGHRS and CDR2 YFSETQ come from the germline V gene. CDR3 length equals 14 residues. The ends lost 4 bases at V and 7 bases at J; junction bases unmatched: 5. This chain's CDR3 is CASSIGQGDQPQHF. For the CDR3, the DNA is TGCGCCAGCAGCATCGGACAGGGGGACCAGCCCCAGCATTTT.

V and J are TRBV7-4 and TRBJ2-6; the D is unclear. The germline V gene encodes CDR1 SGHVT and CDR2 SQSDAQ. V gave up 5 bases and J gave up 5 bases, with 22 bases separating them. The CDR3 spans 18 residues. The CDR3 region has the DNA TGTGCCAGCAGCGAAGTACCCAGCTCACAAAGTCGGGCCAACGTCCTGACTTTC. Translating gives CASSEVPSSQSRANVLTF.

The chain is built from TRBV6-6 and TRBJ1-2, with D unresolved. Germline V gene lookup returns CDR1 MNHNY and CDR2 SVGAGI (reference sequence). V was trimmed by 8 bases and J by 8 bases, leaving 18 bases between them. This CDR3 is built from 13 residues. Written as DNA, the CDR3 is TGTGCCAGCGCCCAGTCAAGTCCGGGCGGCTACACCTTC. Its translation is CASAQSSPGGYTF.

The V call is TRBV29-1, the J call TRBJ2-5; D might be TRBD1 (6 bases). CDR1 and CDR2 (germline): SQVTM, ANQGSEA. The CDR3 sequence is 13 residues long. With 4 bases removed from V and 5 bases from J, the gap between germline ends came to 14 bases. CDR3 sequence: CSVGDNHRETQYF. Written as DNA, the CDR3 is TGCAGCGTTGGGGACAACCATAGGGAGACCCAGTACTTC.

A remark on this clone: At one end, the junction sequence differs from germline, possibly due to a read error. V and J are TRBV11-3 and TRBJ2-7; no reliable D call. CDR1 SGHNT and CDR2 YENEEA come from the germline V gene. The CDR3 is made up of 9 amino acids. The CDR3 here is CASSLDREF. CDR3 bases: TGTGCCAGCAGCTTAGATAGGGAATTC.

This clone is medium-sized. This chain connects TRBV7-9 to TRBJ1-1; 8 bases line up with TRBD1. Germline V gene sequence: CDR1 SEHNR, CDR2 FQNEAQ (reference sequence). The CDR3 loop spans 18 amino acids. The ends lost 2 bases at V and 0 bases at J; junction bases unmatched: 11. The CDR3 spells CASSLMIVGQGMNTEAFF. The CDR3 coding sequence is TGTGCCAGCAGCTTAATGATTGTAGGACAGGGCATGAACACTGAAGCTTTCTTT.

This clone came up a few times. The chain recombines TRBV2 with TRBJ1-4; D remains unclear. This CDR3 has 11 residues. Germline CDR1 is SNHLY and CDR2 is FYNNEI. V lost 3 bases to trimming and J lost 5 bases, with 1 base between them. This CDR3 is CASSDNEKLFF. The CDR3 DNA reads TGTGCCAGCAGTGACAATGAAAAACTGTTTTTT.

The CDR3 region has the DNA TGTGCCAGCACGATCCGGGACAGGGGTTTTGGCTACACCTTC. Its translation is CASTIRDRGFGYTF. The chain joins TRBV18 to TRBJ1-2; TRBD1 agrees at 10 bases. The CDR3 totals 14 residues. The germline V gene encodes CDR1 KGHSH and CDR2 LQKENI. V trimming: 8 bases; J trimming: 7 bases; junction bases outside the gene matches: 10.

For this clone: This CDR3 is also generated by other DNA sequences in the sample. The chain employs TRBV9 and TRBJ2-5; D remains ambiguous. Germline V gene sequence: CDR1 SGDLS, CDR2 YYNGEE. The CDR3 consists of 14 residues. V lost 0 bases to trimming and J lost 2 bases, with 8 bases between them. This CDR3 is CASSVGGSQETQYF. CDR3 coding DNA: TGTGCCAGCAGCGTAGGAGGCAGTCAAGAGACCCAGTACTTC.

The genes are TRBV5-6 and TRBJ1-2; 8 bases are a match to TRBD1. The CDR3 runs 17 residues. The junction had 13 bases not matched to a gene; V was cut back by 1 base and J by 5 bases. Germline V gives CDR1 SGHDT, CDR2 YYEEEE. The CDR3 coding sequence is TGTGCCAGCAGCTTGTTGAGCAGGGGGCTTCAGTGGTATGGCTACACCTTC. Translation gives CASSLLSRGLQWYGYTF.

The rearrangement joins TRBV30 to TRBJ2-5, with D possibly matching TRBD2 (6 bases). Germline V lookup: CDR1 GTSNPN, CDR2 SVGIG (reference sequence). Deletions cut 0 bases from V and 5 bases from J, with 22 bases between. This CDR3 spans 17 amino acids. CDR3: CAWSVGTGAQMGETQYF. CDR3 nucleotides: TGTGCCTGGAGTGTAGGTACGGGAGCGCAAATGGGGGAGACCCAGTACTTC.

This chain uses TRBV4-1 with TRBJ2-1, with TRBD2 matching 13 bases. The CDR3 is 19 residues long. Germline CDR1 is MGHRA and CDR2 is YSYEKL. V dropped 5 bases and J dropped 4; count of bases not matched to a gene: 14. CDR3 loop: CASSARLIWTSGRYNEQFF. The CDR3 bases are TGCGCCAGCAGCGCACGACTAATCTGGACTAGCGGGAGATACAATGAGCAGTTCTTC.

A word on this clone: One junction end disagrees with the germline gene, perhaps due to a read error. This chain uses TRBV5-3 with TRBJ2-7; possible D gene TRBD2, 6 bases. TRBV5-3 is sorted into the ORF group, with uncertain function. The CDR3 length is 15 residues. The CDR3 here is CASSSRLEGSYEQYF. CDR3 in DNA: TGTGCCAGCAGCTCCAGACTAGAAGGCTCCTACGAGCAGTACTTC.

J is TRBJ2-7 and V is TRBV4-1; D is uncertain. Germline CDR1 reads MGHRA; CDR2 reads YSYEKL. This CDR3 is 15 amino acids long. Trimming took 2 bases from V and 0 from J, leaving 11 bases between them. Here the CDR3 reads CASSQLGPFSYEQYF. DNA of the CDR3: TGCGCCAGCAGCCAATTGGGCCCGTTCTCCTACGAGCAGTACTTC.